These T cell receptor beta chains were read from a single sample in a study of T cells in Graves' hyperthyroidism and ophthalmopathy. TCRdb fed the multiplex PCR reads into MiXCR, producing one record per CDR3 protein. The repertoire has 330,000 or so distinct CDR3 sequences, roughly 18% of them found once; the top ten carry under 40%. Sequences were obtained from blood. The receptors stem from a man in his fifties with Graves' ophthalmopathy. CDR3s include the opening cysteine and the closing phenylalanine or tryptophan. D genes are given only for firm matches. Clone size is shown for a subset of rows, as once, few, many or a class of expanded clone.

clone_size | j_call | d_call | v_call | cdr3_aa | cdr3_nt
few | TRBJ2-1 | TRBD2 | TRBV19 | CASSRTGLAGGLRQFF | TGTGCCAGTAGTAGAACGGGTCTGGCGGGAGGATTGCGACAGTTCTTC
many | TRBJ2-5 | TRBD2 | TRBV5-1 | CASFLTSGQETQYF | TGCGCCAGCTTCCTGACTAGCGGACAAGAGACCCAGTACTTC
many | TRBJ2-2 | NA | TRBV3-1 | CASSQALNTGELFF | TGTGCCAGCAGCCAAGCACTGAACACCGGGGAGCTGTTTTTT
many | TRBJ2-2 | NA | TRBV11-2 | CASSLGGNGELFF | TGTGCCAGCAGCTTAGGGGGCAACGGGGAGCTGTTTTTT
few | TRBJ2-3 | TRBD1 | TRBV5-1 | CASSLAGQGADTQYF | TGCGCCAGCAGCTTGGCCGGCCAGGGGGCAGATACGCAGTATTTT
few | TRBJ2-1 | NA | TRBV6-2/TRBV6-3 | CASSSTGGNEQFF | TGTGCCAGCAGCAGTACTGGGGGGAATGAGCAGTTCTTC
NA | TRBJ1-5 | NA | TRBV3-1 | CASSQDTVNQPQHF | TGTGCCAGCAGCCAAGACACAGTCAATCAGCCCCAGCATTTT
many | TRBJ1-2 | NA | TRBV28 | CASSLQNYGYTF | TGTGCCAGCAGTTTACAGAACTATGGCTACACCTTC
many | TRBJ1-6 | TRBD1 | TRBV5-1 | CASSSAGGNSPLHF | TGCGCCAGCAGTTCTGCAGGGGGGAATTCACCCCTCCACTTT
NA | TRBJ2-7 | NA | TRBV7-2 | CASSPNSREQYF | TGTGCCAGCAGTCCCAATAGTCGAGAGCAGTACTTC
few | TRBJ2-1 | NA | TRBV20-1 | CSARADRHEQFF | TGCAGTGCTAGAGCCGACCGCCATGAGCAGTTCTTC
few | TRBJ2-1 | TRBD2 | TRBV6-1 | CASSEQTSLVDEQFF | TGTGCCAGCAGTGAGCAGACTAGCTTGGTCGATGAGCAGTTCTTC
NA | TRBJ2-1 | TRBD2 | TRBV20-1 | CSALGLADTYNEQFF | TGCAGTGCCCTAGGACTAGCGGATACCTACAATGAGCAGTTCTTC
NA | TRBJ2-3 | NA | TRBV12-5 | CASGLSGDFTDTQYF | TGTGCTAGTGGTTTGTCGGGGGATTTCACAGATACGCAGTATTTT
few | TRBJ1-1 | NA | TRBV6-1 | CASREIQGSFTEAFF | TGTGCCAGCAGGGAGATACAGGGTAGCTTCACTGAAGCTTTCTTT
NA | TRBJ1-6 | NA | TRBV28 | CASHQEDSPLHF | TGTGCCAGCCATCAGGAGGATTCACCCCTCCACTTT
many | TRBJ1-4 | NA | TRBV30 | CAWSPHGHEKLFF | TGTGCCTGGAGTCCACATGGGCACGAAAAACTGTTTTTT
many | TRBJ2-7 | TRBD2 | TRBV28 | CASRPEGTSGTYEQYF | TGTGCCAGCAGACCGGAGGGGACTAGCGGGACCTACGAGCAGTACTTC
NA | TRBJ1-4 | NA | TRBV20-1 | CSASANNEKLFF | TGCAGTGCTAGCGCGAATAATGAAAAACTGTTTTTT
NA | TRBJ1-4 | NA | TRBV5-1 | CASSLAVNEKLFF | TGCGCCAGCAGCTTGGCCGTAAATGAAAAACTGTTTTTT